This TCR beta chain was found in a study of blood T cell repertoires in COVID-19. Profiling relied on immunoSEQ multiplex PCR, and the TCRdb table lists in-frame clones only, not all of them. In the table there are fewer than 250,000 clones, 82% of which are singletons. This CDR3 region has 15 residues. The V segment lost 4 bases and the J segment 6 bases; nucleotides outside the gene matches: 4. The germline V gene has CDR1 SGDLS and CDR2 YYNGEE. There are a few counts of this clone. The sequenced sample was peripheral blood. The TCR originated in a woman aged 70-85 years with acute or convalescent COVID-19. The chain couples TRBV9 to TRBJ2-3, with 14 bases fitting TRBD2. CDR3: CASSKTSGRGDTQYF. CDR3 coding DNA: TGTGCCAGCAGCAAGACTAGCGGGAGGGGGGATACGCAGTATTTT.